This TCR beta chain was identified in a study of T-cell reconstitution after alpha-beta-depleted transplantation in children. General observations from the study: Expanded clones from the graft, numbering several hundred, reportedly supplied alpha-beta T cells about two months after transplant. A year had passed since transplant, and T-cell counts and diversity by then came mostly from newly produced T cells. Surviving recipient T cells and thymic progenitors accounted for the high day-60 TCRbeta diversity observed in some patients.

Many counts were recorded for this clonotype. Its antigen is as yet unknown. This sample's TCRbeta library carried unique molecular identifier barcodes. In TCRdb, the PCR reads were re-called with MiXCR into one record per CDR3 protein. The sample yields roughly 250,000 distinct CDR3 sequences, less than 9% seen once. The CDR3 has 16 residues. The V segment lost 4 bases and the J segment 0 bases; nucleotides outside the gene matches: 10. The germline V gene has CDR1 SGHRS and CDR2 YFSETQ. This chain connects TRBV5-1 to TRBJ2-7, with TRBD2 matching over 7 bases. Sequencing used PBMCs, mostly from graft donor cells, obtained 180 days after TCRalphabeta/CD19-depleted stem cell transplant. The sequence derives from a male patient aged 10 to 17 who had a stem cell transplant for acute lymphoblastic leukemia, so the T cells may come from the graft donor. CDR3 sequence reads: CASSRGRLAASYEQYF. CDR3 nucleotide sequence: TGCGCCAGCAGCCGGGGGAGGCTAGCGGCCTCCTACGAGCAGTACTTC.